Below, 8 T cell receptor beta chains from the same sample are listed, as sequenced in a study of T cell repertoires in cytomegalovirus infection. TCRdb re-analysed the reads in MiXCR, keeping a single row per CDR3 protein. This table has around 770,000 distinct CDR3 sequences, 25% to 35% appearing once. These receptors lack a known antigen. The sequenced sample was cultured CD8+ T cells from PBMCs, obtained from culture after CMV antigen stimulation. Every receptor here comes from a human donor in good health (CMV status not recorded). Some clones in this sample may be carry-over from other donors' samples.

This clonotype was seen a handful of times. The V gene is TRBV20-1, the J gene TRBJ1-1; the D gene is possibly TRBD1 (5 bases). V was shortened by 3 bases and J by 4 bases, with 15 bases between the two germline ends. The CDR3 has 14 residues. Germline-derived CDR1 and CDR2 are DFQATT and SNEGSKA (reference sequence). In DNA form, the CDR3 reads TGCAGTGCTAGTGTGTCCGGGGCGGGCACTGAAGCTTTCTTT. It specifies CSASVSGAGTEAFF.

This rearrangement joins TRBV18 to TRBJ1-1; D remains ambiguous. With 6 bases removed from V and 3 bases from J, the gap between germline ends came to 14 bases. The CDR3 is made up of 14 amino acids. Germline V gene data show CDR1 as KGHSH and CDR2 as LQKENI. CDR3 protein: CASSPRREDTEAFF. The CDR3 coding sequence is TGTGCCAGCTCCCCGAGGAGGGAGGACACTGAAGCTTTCTTT.

This clonotype has a handful of counts. V gene TRBV7-9 combines with J gene TRBJ2-5; 9 positions agree with TRBD2. Looked up from germline, CDR1 is SEHNR and CDR2 is FQNEAQ (reference sequence). This CDR3 has 13 amino acids. With 8 bases clipped from V and 3 bases from J, the junction kept 4 bases outside the gene matches. DNA for the CDR3: TGTGCCAGCTCAAAGCGGGGGGAAGAGACCCAGTACTTC. It codes for CASSKRGEETQYF.

The genes are TRBV15 and TRBJ1-6; D is perhaps TRBD1 (5 bases). The V end lost 0 bases, the J end lost 11 bases, and 17 bases lay between the germline ends. The CDR3 covers 16 residues. Per germline, CDR1 LNHNV and CDR2 YYDKDF (reference sequence). The CDR3 sequence is CATSRDFQGEYTPLHF. CDR3 nucleotide sequence: TGTGCCACCAGCAGAGATTTTCAGGGAGAATACACACCCCTCCACTTT.

The chain joins TRBV20-1 to TRBJ1-4; possibly TRBD1 for D (5 bases). V lost 6 bases and J lost 8, with 13 bases in between. The CDR3 is 12 residues long. Germline CDR1 is DFQATT and CDR2 is SNEGSKA (reference sequence). DNA for the CDR3: TGCAGTGCCTTACGAAGACAGGAAAAACTGTTTTTT. The encoded protein is CSALRRQEKLFF.

The chain employs TRBV5-6 and TRBJ2-1; D is perhaps TRBD2 (5 bases). Germline values: CDR1 SGHDT, CDR2 YYEEEE. V lost 0 bases, J lost 4 bases, and 14 bases lay in between. The CDR3 has 16 residues. In DNA, the CDR3 is TGTGCCAGCAGCTTGGCCCATATCCTAGCATACAATGAGCAGTTCTTC. Its translation: CASSLAHILAYNEQFF.

This clonotype was observed at least ten times. The CDR3 region is CASSPGSRTEAFF. CDR3 sequence (DNA): TGTGCCAGCAGCCCAGGGAGTCGCACTGAAGCTTTCTTT. J is TRBJ1-1 and V is TRBV7-2, with a weak D call TRBD1 (5 bases). The CDR3 contains 13 residues. V lost 5 bases and J 4 bases, leaving 11 bases between the germline ends. Germline values: CDR1 SGHTA, CDR2 FQGNSA.

J is TRBJ2-1 and V is TRBV29-1; possibly TRBD2 for D (6 bases). V shed 3 bases and J shed 3 bases, with 15 bases lying between them. CDR3 length: 15 amino acids. Germline V gene lookup returns CDR1 SQVTM and CDR2 ANQGSEA. The CDR3 nucleotides read TGCAGCGTTGACGGTTTTGCGGGGTTCTACAATGAGCAGTTCTTC. Amino acids: CSVDGFAGFYNEQFF.